These 26 T cell receptor beta chains were all obtained from the same sample, sequenced in a study of shared clonotypes between healthy human individuals. Clones were read by immunoSEQ multiplex PCR, and TCRdb kept only the in-frame ones, dropping some. This table has about 1.1 million clones, about four fifths appearing once. Sample: memory CD4+ T cells from PBMCs. Specified subset: CD45RA-negative fraction. The receptors come from a man between 18 and 35 years old in good health. Some clones in this sample may be carry-over from other donors' samples.

V usage is TRBV28 and J usage is TRBJ2-1; 8 bases match TRBD2. CDR1 is MDHEN and CDR2 is SYDVKM in the germline V gene. The length of the CDR3 is 16 residues. The trim removed 7 bases at V and 5 bases at J, leaving 13 bases unmatched. The CDR3 sequence is CASTPSGGLYHNEQFF. CDR3 in DNA: TGTGCCAGCACCCCCAGCGGGGGCCTTTATCACAATGAGCAGTTCTTC. The full variable domain, in which reference TRBV28 and TRBJ2-1 provide the parts outside the CDR3, is DVKVTQSSRYLVKRTGEKVFLECVQDMDHENMFWYRQDPGLGLRLIYFSYDVKMKEKGDIPEGYSVSREKKERFSLILESASTNQTSMYLCASTPSGGLYHNEQFFGPGTRLTVL.

Concerning this clone itself: Other DNA sequences in the sample encode the same CDR3. The chain has TRBV20-1 and TRBJ2-7; D remains ambiguous. Trimming cost V 5 bases and J 4 bases, with 9 bases left between them. The length of the CDR3 is 11 residues. CDR1 and CDR2 from the germline V gene are DFQATT and SNEGSKA (reference sequence). The CDR3 DNA follows: TGCAGTGCTTCTGACAAATACGAGCAGTACTTC. The encoded protein is CSASDKYEQYF.

This clone was seen just once. Since a much larger clone is just one base distant, this may be a read error. The chain joins TRBV5-8 to TRBJ1-5; D not resolved. CDR3 length equals 14 residues. Germline V gene sequence: CDR1 SGHTS, CDR2 YDEGEE. The CDR3 is CASSFRGANQPRHF. CDR3 DNA: TGTGCCAGCAGCTTCCGTGGTGCCAATCAGCCCCGGCATTTT.

This chain joins TRBV7-9 and TRBJ1-1; 12 bases line up with TRBD1. CDR3 length equals 17 residues. After removal of 5 bases from V and 5 bases from J, the junction contained 12 bases not matched to a gene. The germline CDR1 and CDR2 sequences are SEHNR and FQNEAQ (reference sequence). In DNA, the CDR3 is TGTGCCAGCAGCCGACCCTCCGGGACAGGGGGCAAAACTGAAGCTTTCTTT. As protein: CASSRPSGTGGKTEAFF.

This chain connects TRBV28 to TRBJ1-2; tentatively, D is TRBD1 (5 bases). V lost 5 bases and J 7 bases, leaving 14 bases between the germline ends. Germline CDR1 is MDHEN and CDR2 is SYDVKM. CDR3 length: 13 residues. The CDR3, as DNA: TGTGCCAGCAGTCCTCCGACAGCCTCTGGCTACACCTTC. It translates to CASSPPTASGYTF.

This clone occurred a few times. The chain recombines TRBV9 with TRBJ1-1; D gene uncertain. Between the trimmed V and J ends, which lost 3 bases and 3 bases, there was a span of 9 bases. Germline CDR1 is SGDLS and CDR2 is YYNGEE. This CDR3 spans 13 amino acids. In nucleotides, the CDR3 is TGTGCCAGCAGCGCCACAAAAGACACTGAAGCTTTCTTT. It is translated as CASSATKDTEAFF.

This chain connects TRBV5-1 to TRBJ2-5, with D possibly TRBD1 on 5 matching bases. V was clipped by 4 bases and J by 5 bases, with 15 bases between them. Germline V lookup: CDR1 SGHRS, CDR2 YFSETQ. The CDR3 runs to 14 residues. CDR3: CASSRDSSFETQYF. The CDR3 region has the DNA TGCGCCAGCAGCCGCGACAGTAGCTTTGAGACCCAGTACTTC.

This chain uses TRBV11-1 with TRBJ1-1, with TRBD1 as a possible D gene (5 bases). This CDR3 spans 15 amino acids. V shed 3 bases and J shed 6 bases, with 17 bases lying between them. CDR1 is SGHAT, CDR2 FQDESV, per germline (reference sequence). Here the CDR3 DNA reads TGTGCCAGCAGCTTGGGTTTGGGGGGAACATCTGAAGCTTTCTTT. This translates into CASSLGLGGTSEAFF.

This clone has only one observation. The J gene is TRBJ2-5, the V gene TRBV5-4; D possibly corresponds to TRBD1 (6 bases). The CDR3 contains 14 residues. The V gene's germline CDR1 is SGHNT and CDR2 YYREEE (reference sequence). Trimming took 4 bases from V and 2 from J, leaving 12 bases between them. CDR3 sequence reads: CASSPGAAQETQYF. The CDR3 DNA follows: TGTGCCAGCAGCCCAGGGGCGGCTCAAGAGACCCAGTACTTC.

This sequence joins TRBV6-1 and TRBJ2-3; D ambiguous. Trimming pared 3 bases from V and 3 bases from J, leaving 4 bases between. The CDR3 is 12 amino acids. From germline, CDR1 is MNHNS and CDR2 SASEGT. The DNA of the CDR3 is TGTGCCAGCAGTGAGCAGACAGATACGCAGTATTTT. It yields the protein CASSEQTDTQYF.

V usage is TRBV7-2 and J usage is TRBJ2-5; D is undetermined. Between the trimmed V and J ends, which lost 4 bases and 1 base, there was a span of 7 bases. The CDR3 sequence is 13 residues long. CDR1 is SGHTA and CDR2 is FQGNSA in the germline V gene. CDR3 nucleotides: TGTGCCAGCAGCTCCCAGATCCAAGAGACCCAGTACTTC. It encodes CASSSQIQETQYF. Full variable domain (outside the CDR3, taken from reference TRBV7-2 and TRBJ2-5): GAGVSQSPSNKVTEKGKDVELRCDPISGHTALYWYRQSLGQGLEFLIYFQGNSAPDKSGLPSDRFSAERTGGSVSTLTIQRTQQEDSAVYLCASSSQIQETQYFGPGTRLLVL.

The CDR3 protein is CATTKTSGNTGELFF. CDR3 in DNA: TGTGCCACAACCAAGACTAGCGGGAACACCGGGGAGCTGTTTTTT. V usage is TRBV10-3 and J usage is TRBJ2-2; TRBD2 matches at 9 bases. This CDR3 spans 15 amino acids. V lost 10 bases and J lost 1; bases outside the gene matches: 7. In germline, CDR1 is ENHRY, CDR2 SYGVKD.

This chain links TRBV7-9 with TRBJ1-4; TRBD1 aligns across 7 bases. The CDR3 is 16 residues long. The V gene's germline CDR1 is SEHNR and CDR2 FQNEAQ (reference sequence). V was clipped by 7 bases and J by 3 bases; unmatched bases: 11. The chain's CDR3 is CASTPTGTWSNEKLFF. CDR3 sequence (DNA): TGTGCCAGCACGCCGACAGGGACTTGGTCTAATGAAAAACTGTTTTTT.

The rearrangement links TRBV7-9 to TRBJ2-1; D call uncertain. Germline loops: CDR1 SEHNR, CDR2 FQNEAQ (reference sequence). The length of the CDR3 is 11 residues. The V end was cut by 4 bases, the J end by 8 bases, with 6 bases between. The CDR3 loop is CASSSRHEQFF. DNA of the CDR3: TGTGCCAGCAGCTCCCGCCATGAGCAGTTCTTC.

In its sample, this clone was seen once. This chain uses TRBV9 with TRBJ1-5, with a possible D match to TRBD1 (6 bases). From germline, CDR1 is SGDLS and CDR2 YYNGEE. CDR3 length: 16 residues. V was shortened by 0 bases and J by 6 bases, with 16 bases between the two germline ends. The CDR3 sequence is CASSVEADSRGQPQHF. Here the CDR3 DNA reads TGTGCCAGCAGCGTAGAGGCGGACAGCCGAGGTCAGCCCCAGCATTTT.

The rearrangement joins TRBV18 to TRBJ2-3; 9 bases agree with TRBD2. The CDR3 is made up of 16 amino acids. CDR1 is KGHSH and CDR2 is LQKENI in the germline V gene. With 2 bases clipped from V and 4 bases from J, the junction kept 7 bases outside the gene matches. CDR3 sequence: CASSPILAGVADTQYF. In nucleotides, the CDR3 is TGTGCCAGCTCACCAATTTTAGCGGGAGTCGCAGATACGCAGTATTTT. The full variable domain, its missing parts supplied by reference TRBV18 and TRBJ2-3, is NAGVMQNPRHLVRRRGQEARLRCSPMKGHSHVYWYRQLPEEGLKFMVYLQKENIIDESGMPKERFSAEFPKEGPSILRIQQVVRGDSAAYFCASSPILAGVADTQYFGPGTRLTVL.

The chain joins TRBV5-4 to TRBJ2-1; weak D call: TRBD2 (6 bases). Germline assignment: CDR1 SGHNT and CDR2 YYREEE (reference sequence). The CDR3 length is 12 residues. V was pared by 4 bases and J by 10 bases, with 12 bases between. The CDR3 bases are TGTGCCAGCAGCCGACTAGGTCACGAGCAGTTCTTC. Its protein product is CASSRLGHEQFF.

The V and J genes are TRBV7-2 and TRBJ2-3; D may be TRBD1 (6 bases). This CDR3 contains 15 residues. The V end lost 2 bases, the J end lost 2 bases, and 11 bases lay between the germline ends. Germline values: CDR1 SGHTA, CDR2 FQGNSA. CDR3 residues: CASSLTGQPTDTQYF. The CDR3, as DNA: TGTGCCAGCAGCTTAACAGGACAGCCCACAGATACGCAGTATTTT.

The CDR3, as DNA: TGTGCCAGCAGTTACTGGGGGGACCCCTCCTACGAGCAGTACTTC. This sequence encodes CASSYWGDPSYEQYF. The rearrangement joins TRBV6-5 to TRBJ2-7; weak D call: TRBD2 (6 bases). This CDR3 comprises 15 residues. The V gene's germline CDR1 is MNHEY and CDR2 SVGAGI. Trimming left V 1 base short and J 0 bases short, with 10 bases between.

This chain connects TRBV30 to TRBJ2-5; TRBD2 matches at 9 bases. The J call may not be correct, given that the DNA end is closer to TRBJ2-7. The CDR3 has 12 residues. Germline V gives CDR1 GTSNPN, CDR2 SVGIG (reference sequence). Here the CDR3 reads CAWNERGAEQYF. CDR3 nucleotides: TGTGCCTGGAACGAGCGGGGGGCCGAGCAGTACTTC.

This clone occurred a few times. The gene calls are TRBV30 and TRBJ2-7, with D perhaps TRBD1 (6 bases). Trimming pared 8 bases from V and 4 bases from J, leaving 15 bases between. This CDR3 region has 12 residues. The germline V gene encodes CDR1 GTSNPN and CDR2 SVGIG (reference sequence). The CDR3 region has the DNA TGTGCCGCCGGGGACACCGTTTACGAGCAGTACTTC. Amino acid sequence: CAAGDTVYEQYF.

The chain joins TRBV7-6 to TRBJ1-2, with 11 positions matching TRBD1. The CDR3 length is 15 residues. Looked up from germline, CDR1 is SGHVS and CDR2 is FNYEAQ. The junction had 5 bases not matched to a gene; V was cut back by 0 bases and J by 8 bases. CDR3 in amino acids: CASSLAGQGAVGYTF. The CDR3 nucleotides read TGTGCCAGCAGCTTAGCCGGACAGGGGGCTGTCGGCTACACCTTC.

The chain carries TRBV11-2 and TRBJ2-5, with unresolved D. The CDR3 extends over 16 amino acids. Trimming shortened V by 4 bases and J by 4 bases, and 19 bases separated the two germline ends. Per germline, CDR1 SGHAT and CDR2 FQNNGV. The CDR3 bases are TGTGCCAGCAGCTCCGGTCCCCCTCTAGACTTAGAGACCCAGTACTTC. Translated, it gives CASSSGPPLDLETQYF.

The chain links TRBV18 to TRBJ1-5; 9 bases line up with TRBD1. Germline V CDR1 and CDR2: KGHSH, LQKENI. With 1 base clipped from V and 7 bases from J, the junction kept 5 bases outside the gene matches. The CDR3 totals 15 residues. CDR3 residues: CASSPRGQGEQPQHF. The CDR3 bases are TGTGCCAGCTCACCACGGGGACAGGGAGAACAGCCCCAGCATTTT.

The V call is TRBV27, the J call TRBJ2-5; D may be TRBD1 or TRBD2 (5 bases each). Trimming took 8 bases from V and 5 from J, leaving 21 bases between them. CDR1 MNHEY and CDR2 SMNVEV come from the germline V gene (reference sequence). The CDR3 has 15 amino acids. The CDR3 DNA sequence: TGTGCCAGCTGCCGGGGCCCCGGGTTGGGGGAGACCCAGTACTTC. Amino acids: CASCRGPGLGETQYF.

The rearrangement links TRBV5-1 to TRBJ2-1, with TRBD2 matching over 10 bases. Per the germline V gene, CDR1 is SGHRS and CDR2 is YFSETQ. The CDR3 totals 17 residues. J gave up 6 bases and V 0 bases, and 9 bases lay outside the gene matches. This CDR3 reads CASSLAFSSGSTNEQFF. Written as DNA, the CDR3 is TGCGCCAGCAGCTTGGCCTTTTCTAGCGGGAGTACCAATGAGCAGTTCTTC.